What follows are 21 T cell receptor beta chains derived from one specimen sequenced in a study of blood T cell repertoires in COVID-19. Sequenced by immunoSEQ multiplex PCR; TCRdb stores in-frame clones only, minus some. The sample contains 55,000 to 95,000 clones, about four fifths of which appear only once. Source material: peripheral blood. The receptor source for this set is an older woman with acute or convalescent COVID-19.

The J gene is TRBJ2-7, the V gene TRBV1; the table's D call of TRBD1 was not tested on the DNA. TRBV1 is a pseudogene. The CDR3 contains 12 residues. This CDR3 reads CTRRTSPYEQYF. CDR3 coding DNA: TGCACCAGACGGACAAGTCCCTACGAGCAGTACTTC.

This rearrangement joins TRBV7-9 to TRBJ2-1, with TRBD2 matching 12 bases. With 2 bases clipped from V and 7 bases from J, the junction kept 3 bases outside the gene matches. The CDR3 is 15 residues long. CDR1 and CDR2 from the germline V gene are SEHNR and FQNEAQ (reference sequence). As DNA, the CDR3 is TGTGCCAGCAGCTTACCGGGACTAGCGGGTAATGAGCAGTTCTTC. Translated, it gives CASSLPGLAGNEQFF.

This rearrangement joins TRBV6-6 to TRBJ1-4; TRBD1 is a possible D gene (5 bases). CDR1 and CDR2 (germline): MNHNY, SVGAGI (reference sequence). V lost 7 bases and J lost 0, with 9 bases in between. This CDR3 is 14 amino acids long. This CDR3 is CASKSQATNEKLFF. DNA of the CDR3: TGTGCCAGCAAATCACAGGCAACTAATGAAAAACTGTTTTTT.

The rearrangement uses TRBV3-1 (or the pseudogene TRBV3-2) and TRBJ2-7; 10 bases map to TRBD1. V lost 4 bases, J lost 6 bases, and 6 bases stayed unmatched. The CDR3 runs 14 residues. Germline V gene sequence: CDR1 LGHDT, CDR2 YNNKEL (reference sequence). CDR3 sequence reads: CASSLRQGASEQYF. In DNA, the CDR3 is TGTGCCAGCAGCCTGCGACAGGGGGCCTCCGAGCAGTACTTC.

The chain couples TRBV6-5 to TRBJ1-5; D ambiguous. Trimming took off 7 bases at V and 7 bases at J, with 17 bases between the two ends. The CDR3 extends over 14 amino acids. From germline, CDR1 is MNHEY and CDR2 SVGAGI. CDR3 coding DNA: TGTGCCAGCAAACAGACATTCTCCCCCCAGCCCCAGCATTTT. It specifies CASKQTFSPQPQHF.

This clone has a handful of counts. The chain is built from TRBV7-2 and TRBJ2-5; 7 nucleotides align to TRBD2. CDR3 length: 17 amino acids. The junction had 11 bases not matched to a gene; V was cut back by 0 bases and J by 4 bases. Germline assignment: CDR1 SGHTA and CDR2 FQGNSA. The CDR3 region is CASSLAVWHGEGETQYF. In DNA, the CDR3 is TGTGCCAGCAGCTTAGCCGTATGGCACGGGGAGGGAGAGACCCAGTACTTC. Based on the CDR3 plus reference TRBV7-2 and TRBJ2-5, the full variable domain is GAGVSQSPSNKVTEKGKDVELRCDPISGHTALYWYRQSLGQGLEFLIYFQGNSAPDKSGLPSDRFSAERTGGSVSTLTIQRTQQEDSAVYLCASSLAVWHGEGETQYFGPGTRLLVL.

The rearrangement joins TRBV14 to TRBJ2-1, with D perhaps matching TRBD2 (5 bases). The CDR3 runs 13 residues. Germline V gene sequence: CDR1 SGHDN, CDR2 FVKESK. V was clipped by 0 bases and J by 10 bases, with 10 bases between them. The DNA of the CDR3 is TGTGCCAGCAGCCAAGACGGGCGGGTCGAGCAGTTCTTC. Translated: CASSQDGRVEQFF. Full variable domain (rest looked up from reference TRBV14 and TRBJ2-1): EAGVTQFPSHSVIEKGQTVTLRCDPISGHDNLYWYRRVMGKEIKFLLHFVKESKQDESGMPNNRFLAERTGGTYSTLKVQPAELEDSGVYFCASSQDGRVEQFFGPGTRLTVL.

The V call is TRBV10-3, the J call TRBJ2-1, with TRBD1 as a possible D gene (5 bases). The V end lost 0 bases, the J end lost 9 bases, and 21 bases lay between the germline ends. CDR1 ENHRY and CDR2 SYGVKD come from the germline V gene. There are 17 residues in the CDR3. CDR3 in DNA: TGTGCCATCAGTGAGTCACGGGCGGACCAACCGCAGGGTGAGCAGTTCTTC. Residues: CAISESRADQPQGEQFF.

This clone was picked up a small number of times. The chain links TRBV10-3 to TRBJ2-7; TRBD1 agrees at 10 bases. The CDR3 contains 13 residues. Losses at the gene ends were 6 bases for V and 5 bases for J; bases not matched to a gene: 4. The germline V gene encodes CDR1 ENHRY and CDR2 SYGVKD. The CDR3 spells CAIRAGTGDEQYF. The CDR3 DNA sequence: TGTGCCATCAGGGCGGGGACAGGGGACGAGCAGTACTTC.

The genes are TRBV27 and TRBJ1-1, with 8 bases that match TRBD1. Germline lookup yields CDR1 MNHEY and CDR2 SMNVEV (reference sequence). After removal of 6 bases from V and 5 bases from J, the junction contained 2 bases not matched to a gene. The CDR3 is 12 residues long. The CDR3 coding sequence is TGTGCCAGCAGAACAGGGGGGACTGAAGCTTTCTTT. Encoded protein: CASRTGGTEAFF.

In this sample, this clone turned up once. The genes are TRBV5-1 and TRBJ2-5; D might be TRBD2 (6 bases). CDR3 length: 17 residues. V lost 0 bases and J 2 bases, leaving 17 bases between the germline ends. CDR1 and CDR2 (germline): SGHRS, YFSETQ. The CDR3 here is CASSLAASGAGQETQYF. The DNA for the CDR3 is TGCGCCAGCAGCTTGGCCGCGTCGGGAGCAGGGCAAGAGACCCAGTACTTC.

J is TRBJ2-5 and V is TRBV7-2; 7 bases match TRBD2. After removal of 0 bases from V and 5 bases from J, the junction contained 3 bases not matched to a gene. CDR3 length: 14 amino acids. From germline, CDR1 is SGHTA and CDR2 FQGNSA. The CDR3 here is CASSLAPAGETQYF. CDR3 bases: TGTGCCAGCAGCTTAGCCCCAGCGGGGGAGACCCAGTACTTC. Together with reference TRBV7-2 and TRBJ2-5, the CDR3 gives the full variable domain: GAGVSQSPSNKVTEKGKDVELRCDPISGHTALYWYRQSLGQGLEFLIYFQGNSAPDKSGLPSDRFSAERTGGSVSTLTIQRTQQEDSAVYLCASSLAPAGETQYFGPGTRLLVL.

This clone has only a few counts. V is TRBV27 and J is TRBJ1-4, with D unresolved. Germline CDR1 reads MNHEY; CDR2 reads SMNVEV (reference sequence). The CDR3 spans 16 residues. The ends were cut back, 3 bases at V and 3 bases at J, with 14 bases in the middle. For the CDR3, the DNA is TGTGCCAGCAGTTTTAATCAGGCGACGGCTAATGAAAAACTGTTTTTT. It yields the protein CASSFNQATANEKLFF.

The rearrangement uses TRBV6-6 and TRBJ2-7; TRBD1 agrees at 8 bases. In germline, CDR1 is MNHNY, CDR2 SVGAGI (reference sequence). Germline trimming cut 2 bases from V and 4 bases from J; bases unmatched to any gene: 10. CDR3 length equals 16 residues. The CDR3 nucleotides are TGTGCCAGCAGTTACCCCCCAGTCAGGGGGCGATACGAGCAGTACTTC. Protein: CASSYPPVRGRYEQYF.

The genes are TRBV28 and TRBJ2-1; D perhaps matches TRBD2 (5 bases). Trimming left V 1 base short and J 4 bases short, with 11 bases between. The germline V gene has CDR1 MDHEN and CDR2 SYDVKM. The CDR3 totals 15 residues. The CDR3 DNA sequence: TGTGCCAGCAGTTTATCGCCTAGCCCGTACAATGAGCAGTTCTTC. Translated: CASSLSPSPYNEQFF.

This chain joins TRBV7-8 and TRBJ2-6, with TRBD2 matching over 15 bases. Germline V gene data show CDR1 as SGHVS and CDR2 as FQNEAQ. CDR3 length equals 18 residues. V shed 5 bases and J 0 bases; nucleotides not matched to a gene: 2. The CDR3 sequence is CASSKGLAGGSGANVLTF. CDR3 sequence (DNA): TGTGCCAGCAGCAAGGGACTAGCGGGGGGCTCTGGGGCCAACGTCCTGACTTTC.

DNA for the CDR3: TGTGCCAGCAGCTTTAGTGCGATCCTCGGCGGAGAGCAGTACTTC. Translating gives CASSFSAILGGEQYF. This chain links TRBV5-6 with TRBJ2-7; D gene uncertain. CDR3 length equals 15 residues. The germline gives CDR1 SGHDT, CDR2 YYEEEE. Trimming took off 2 bases at V and 7 bases at J, with 19 bases between the two ends.

This clone turned up a few times. The J gene is TRBJ2-7, the V gene TRBV7-3; 9 bases align to TRBD1. The CDR3 sequence is 15 residues long. V was pared by 5 bases and J by 1 base, with 6 bases of the junction left unmatched. Germline CDR1 SGHTA, CDR2 FQGTGA. CDR3 sequence reads: CASSPTGGNSYEQYF. CDR3 DNA sequence: TGTGCCAGCAGCCCCACAGGGGGCAATTCCTACGAGCAGTACTTC.

The rearrangement links TRBV19 to TRBJ1-4; D gene ambiguous. This CDR3 spans 14 amino acids. V lost 2 bases, J lost 3 bases, and 7 bases lay in between. Germline V CDR1 and CDR2: LNHDA, SQIVND (reference sequence). CDR3 loop: CASSISDSNEKLFF. The CDR3, as DNA: TGTGCCAGTAGTATAAGCGATTCTAATGAAAAACTGTTTTTT.

The V gene is TRBV29-1, the J gene TRBJ2-5; D perhaps matches TRBD1 (6 bases). The V gene's germline CDR1 is SQVTM and CDR2 ANQGSEA. V was cut by 2 bases and J by 10 bases, with 20 bases left in between. The CDR3 totals 14 residues. CDR3 in DNA: TGCAGCGTTGAACTCAGGACAGCCCATCCGGTCCAGTACTTC. Encoded protein: CSVELRTAHPVQYF.

This clone was detected a few times. The chain links TRBV5-1 to TRBJ1-1; weak D call: TRBD1 (5 bases). The V gene's germline CDR1 is SGHRS and CDR2 YFSETQ. Between the trimmed V and J ends, which lost 0 bases and 0 bases, there was a span of 9 bases. CDR3 length: 15 residues. The CDR3 DNA follows: TGCGCCAGCAGCTTGGTGGCAGGGATGAACACTGAAGCTTTCTTT. It encodes CASSLVAGMNTEAFF.